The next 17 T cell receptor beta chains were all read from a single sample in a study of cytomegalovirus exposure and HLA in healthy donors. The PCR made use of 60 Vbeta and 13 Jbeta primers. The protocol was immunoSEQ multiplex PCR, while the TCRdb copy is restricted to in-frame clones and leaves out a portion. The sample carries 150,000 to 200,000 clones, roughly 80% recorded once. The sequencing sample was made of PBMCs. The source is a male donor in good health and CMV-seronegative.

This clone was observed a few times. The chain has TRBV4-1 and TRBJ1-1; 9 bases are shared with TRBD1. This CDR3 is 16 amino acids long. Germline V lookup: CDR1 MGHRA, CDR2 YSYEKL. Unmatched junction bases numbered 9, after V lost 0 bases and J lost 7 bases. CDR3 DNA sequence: TGCGCCAGCAGCCAAGAACCGGGACAGGGCCGCAATGAAGCTTTCTTT. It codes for CASSQEPGQGRNEAFF.

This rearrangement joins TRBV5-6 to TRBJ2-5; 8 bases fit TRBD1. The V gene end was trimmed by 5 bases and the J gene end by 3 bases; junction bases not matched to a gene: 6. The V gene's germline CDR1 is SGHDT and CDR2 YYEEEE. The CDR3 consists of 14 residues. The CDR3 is CASRIAGGEETQYF. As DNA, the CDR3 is TGTGCCAGCAGAATAGCAGGGGGCGAAGAGACCCAGTACTTC.

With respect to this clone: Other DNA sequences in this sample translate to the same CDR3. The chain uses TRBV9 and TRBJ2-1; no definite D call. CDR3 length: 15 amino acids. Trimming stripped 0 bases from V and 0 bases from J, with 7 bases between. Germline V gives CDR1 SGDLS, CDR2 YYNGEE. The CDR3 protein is CASSVAVSSYNEQFF. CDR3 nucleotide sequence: TGTGCCAGCAGCGTAGCGGTGAGCTCCTACAATGAGCAGTTCTTC.

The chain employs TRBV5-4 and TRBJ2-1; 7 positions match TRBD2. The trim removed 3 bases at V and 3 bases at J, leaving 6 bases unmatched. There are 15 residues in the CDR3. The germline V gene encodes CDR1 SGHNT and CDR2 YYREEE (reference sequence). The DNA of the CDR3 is TGTGCCAGCAGCTCTGGACTAGGTTTCTACAATGAGCAGTTCTTC. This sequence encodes CASSSGLGFYNEQFF.

The CDR3 here is CASSLRGSGANVLTF. The CDR3 nucleotides read TGTGCCAGCAGCTTGAGGGGCTCTGGGGCCAACGTCCTGACTTTC. The chain joins TRBV5-6 to TRBJ2-6; D possibly corresponds to TRBD1 (5 bases). Trimming shortened V by 1 base and J by 0 bases, and 5 bases separated the two germline ends. The CDR3 contains 15 residues. The germline V gene encodes CDR1 SGHDT and CDR2 YYEEEE.

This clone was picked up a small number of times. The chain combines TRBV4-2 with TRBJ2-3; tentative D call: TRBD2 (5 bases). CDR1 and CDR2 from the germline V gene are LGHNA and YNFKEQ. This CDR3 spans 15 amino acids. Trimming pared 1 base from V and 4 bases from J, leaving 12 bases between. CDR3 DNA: TGTGCCAGCAGCCAAGGTCTAGCCGACCCAGATACGCAGTATTTT. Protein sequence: CASSQGLADPDTQYF.

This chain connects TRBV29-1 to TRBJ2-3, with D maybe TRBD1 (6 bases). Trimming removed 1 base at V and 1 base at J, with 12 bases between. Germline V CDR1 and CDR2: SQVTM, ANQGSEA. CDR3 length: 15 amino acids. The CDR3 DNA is TGCAGCGTTGAAGGGGGGAAGGGGGGCACAGATACGCAGTATTTT. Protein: CSVEGGKGGTDTQYF.

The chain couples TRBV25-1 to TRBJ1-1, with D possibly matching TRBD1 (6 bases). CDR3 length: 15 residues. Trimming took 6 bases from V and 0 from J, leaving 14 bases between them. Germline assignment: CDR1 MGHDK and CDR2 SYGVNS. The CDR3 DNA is TGTGCCAGCAGGCTTACCGGGACAATGAACACTGAAGCTTTCTTT. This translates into CASRLTGTMNTEAFF. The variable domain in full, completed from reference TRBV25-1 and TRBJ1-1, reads EADIYQTPRYLVIGTGKKITLECSQTMGHDKMYWYQQDPGMELHLIHYSYGVNSTEKGDLSSESTVSRIRTEHFPLTLESARPSHTSQYLCASRLTGTMNTEAFFGQGTRLTVV.

This chain's CDR3 is CASSYSYVGDRHF. The CDR3 DNA sequence: TGTGCCAGCAGTTACTCGTACGTAGGGGATCGGCATTTT. The J gene is TRBJ1-5, the V gene TRBV6-6, with D possibly TRBD1 on 5 matching bases. V gave up 0 bases and J gave up 15 bases, with 15 bases separating them. The CDR3 loop spans 13 amino acids. The germline V gene has CDR1 MNHNY and CDR2 SVGAGI (reference sequence).

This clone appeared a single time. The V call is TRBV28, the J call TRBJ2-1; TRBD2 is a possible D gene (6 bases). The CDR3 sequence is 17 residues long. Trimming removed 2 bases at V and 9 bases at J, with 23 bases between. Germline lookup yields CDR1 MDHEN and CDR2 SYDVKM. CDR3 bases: TGTGCCAGCAGTTTACCCGACCCGGCGGTCGCCGGGGGTGAGCAGTTCTTC. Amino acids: CASSLPDPAVAGGEQFF.

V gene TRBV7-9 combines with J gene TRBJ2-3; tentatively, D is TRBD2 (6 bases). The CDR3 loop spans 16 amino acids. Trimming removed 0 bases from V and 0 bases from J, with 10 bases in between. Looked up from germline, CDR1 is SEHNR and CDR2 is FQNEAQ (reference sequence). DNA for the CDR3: TGTGCCAGCAGCTTAGCGAGCGGGTCGAGCACAGATACGCAGTATTTT. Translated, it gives CASSLASGSSTDTQYF.

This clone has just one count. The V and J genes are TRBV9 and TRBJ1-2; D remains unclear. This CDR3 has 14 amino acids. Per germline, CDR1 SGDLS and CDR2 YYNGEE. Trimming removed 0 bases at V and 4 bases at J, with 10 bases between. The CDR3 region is CASSVAYESYGYTF. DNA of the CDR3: TGTGCCAGCAGCGTAGCTTACGAGAGCTATGGCTACACCTTC.

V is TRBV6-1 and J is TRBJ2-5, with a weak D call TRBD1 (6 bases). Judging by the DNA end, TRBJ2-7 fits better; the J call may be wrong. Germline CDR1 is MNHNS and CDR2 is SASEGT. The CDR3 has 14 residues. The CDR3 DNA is TGTGCCACCCAACAGGGTTGGAGCTCCTACGAGCAGTACTTC. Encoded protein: CATQQGWSSYEQYF.

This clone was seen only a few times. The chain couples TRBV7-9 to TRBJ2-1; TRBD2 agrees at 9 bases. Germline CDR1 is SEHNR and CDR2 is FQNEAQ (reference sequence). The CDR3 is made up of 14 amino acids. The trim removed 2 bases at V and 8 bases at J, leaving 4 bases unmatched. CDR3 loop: CASSLSGGYDEQFF. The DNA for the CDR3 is TGTGCCAGCAGCTTAAGCGGGGGGTACGATGAGCAGTTCTTC.

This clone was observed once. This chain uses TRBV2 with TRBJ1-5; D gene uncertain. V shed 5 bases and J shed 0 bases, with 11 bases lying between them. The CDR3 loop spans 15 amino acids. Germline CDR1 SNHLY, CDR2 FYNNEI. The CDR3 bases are TGTGCCAGCAGTCTACAGAGTAATAGCAATCAGCCCCAGCATTTT. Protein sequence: CASSLQSNSNQPQHF.

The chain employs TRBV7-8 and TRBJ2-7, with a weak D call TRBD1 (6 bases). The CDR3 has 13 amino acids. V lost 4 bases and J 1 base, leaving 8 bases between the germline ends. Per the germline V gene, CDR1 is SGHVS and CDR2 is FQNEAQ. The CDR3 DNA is TGTGCCAGCAGCTGGGACAAATCCTACGAGCAGTACTTC. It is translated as CASSWDKSYEQYF.

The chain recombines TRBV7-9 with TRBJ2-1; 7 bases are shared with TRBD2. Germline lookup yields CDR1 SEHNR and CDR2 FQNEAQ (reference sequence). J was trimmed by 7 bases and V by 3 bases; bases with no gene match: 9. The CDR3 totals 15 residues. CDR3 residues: CASSFGGRVNNEQFF. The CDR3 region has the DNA TGTGCCAGCAGCTTCGGCGGGAGAGTGAATAATGAGCAGTTCTTC.